This is a list of T cell receptor beta chains from one sample in a study of cytomegalovirus exposure and HLA in healthy donors. Libraries were prepared by immunoSEQ multiplex PCR; TCRdb keeps only in-frame clonotypes and omits some of them. The sample consists of over 95,000 clones, more than 60% of them appearing once. Input material: PBMCs. These receptors were collected from a female donor in good health and CMV-seronegative. The CDR3 runs from the conserved cysteine through the conserved F or W. D genes are given only for firm matches. Only some rows state a clone size, as once, few, many or a class for expanded clones.

d_call clone_size j_call v_call cdr3_aa cdr3_nt
TRBD1 - TRBJ1-2 TRBV7-2 CASSRPGGWGYTF TGTGCCAGCAGCCGCCCAGGGGGCTGGGGCTACACCTTC
- - TRBJ1-2 TRBV6-1 CASMAGIYGYTF TGTGCCAGCATGGCCGGGATATATGGCTACACCTTC
- once TRBJ1-1 TRBV25-1 CASSEFEGTEAFF TGTGCCAGCAGTGAATTTGAGGGCACTGAAGCTTTCTTT
TRBD1 once TRBJ2-1 TRBV7-6 CASSLVQGAPQRANEQFF TGTGCCAGCAGCTTAGTTCAGGGGGCTCCCCAGCGAGCCAATGAGCAGTTCTTC
TRBD1 once TRBJ2-7 TRBV6-6 CASSYGTGWAYEQYF TGTGCCAGCAGTTACGGGACAGGGTGGGCCTACGAGCAGTACTTC
- - TRBJ1-2 TRBV12-5 CASGGSAQGSDGYTF TGTGCTAGTGGTGGCTCCGCACAGGGCTCGGATGGCTACACCTTC
- - TRBJ1-2 TRBV6-1 CASSLGHRDYGYTF TGTGCCAGCAGCTTGGGACACCGGGATTATGGCTACACCTTC
TRBD2 - TRBJ2-5 TRBV19 CASSINSGAETQYF TGTGCCAGTAGCATAAATAGCGGGGCAGAGACCCAGTACTTC
- - TRBJ2-3 TRBV7-2 CASSLGLAGDTQYF TGTGCCAGCAGCTTAGGGCTAGCAGGAGATACGCAGTATTTT
TRBD1 - TRBJ2-7 TRBV5-1 CASTLTGTGTPEQYF TGCGCCAGCACCCTTACCGGGACAGGGACCCCCGAGCAGTACTTC
TRBD1 once TRBJ2-5 TRBV7-6 CASSLRQGGRETQYF TGTGCCAGCAGCTTGAGACAGGGGGGGCGGGAGACCCAGTACTTC
TRBD2 - TRBJ2-7 TRBV11-2 CASSLGGGTGYEQYF TGTGCCAGCAGCCTTGGGGGAGGGACTGGCTACGAGCAGTACTTC
- - TRBJ1-1 TRBV27 CASKAGRYTEAFF TGTGCCAGCAAGGCAGGGCGATACACTGAAGCTTTCTTT
TRBD2 few TRBJ2-3 TRBV4-3 CASSQSIAGTQYF TGCGCCAGCAGCCAATCCATAGCGGGGACGCAGTATTTT
TRBD1 - TRBJ2-4 TRBV28 CASSDRGEDIQYF TGTGCCAGCAGCGACAGGGGAGAGGACATTCAGTACTTC
- - TRBJ1-4 TRBV6-1 CASSGHTNEKLFF TGTGCCAGCAGCGGACACACTAATGAAAAACTGTTTTTT
- - TRBJ1-3 TRBV27 CASSGASGNTIYF TGTGCCAGCTCAGGGGCGTCCGGAAACACCATATATTTT
- - TRBJ1-2 TRBV7-8 CASSLGGDGYTF TGTGCCAGCAGCTTAGGAGGAGATGGCTACACCTTC
TRBD1 - TRBJ1-3 TRBV30 CAWDLGTAGNTIYF TGTGCCTGGGACCTAGGGACAGCCGGAAACACCATATATTTT
TRBD1 few TRBJ1-1 TRBV10-2 CASSVTGTGGGRAEAFF TGCGCCAGCAGTGTGACCGGGACAGGGGGCGGTAGGGCTGAAGCTTTCTTT